Here is one T cell receptor (beta chain) with its context. Its binding antigen is unknown. Per-nucleotide qualities are absent, and no much larger clonotype sits a single base away. The source of the sample is a study of T cell responses to AZD1222 COVID-19 vaccine (dated by TCRdb to about 2021). About the investigation overall: TCR sequencing was performed for more than 230 trial participants, of whom about 200 were given two doses of AZD1222 and 26 were given two doses of MenACWY control vaccine. Trial participants were enrolled by age into 18-55, 56-69 and 70-plus year subgroups, with approximately 150, 28 and 58 TCR-sequenced participants respectively.

Beyond this particular receptor, the publication reports: CD4 TCRs associated with the vaccine covered the entire spike protein, and the dominant responses were in regions 160-218 and 743-854. Most participants were white British and females outnumbered males, and the authors suggested that clonal diversity may have been underestimated. Conclusions about previously exposed vaccinees are limited, since just five or six AZD1222 recipients were seropositive for SARS-CoV-2 at baseline. Epitopes outside the regions mutated in the B.1.351 and B.1.1.7 variants were reportedly recognized by nearly half of the unique spike-specific TCRs. After two AZD1222 doses, both the breadth and the depth of spike-specific TCRs were significantly higher than at day 0 and than in MenACWY recipients. The 56-69-year group was small, and its depth increase did not reach significance, likely because of low power. Because no samples from the day 14 peak response were available, repertoires could be characterized only after the peak T cell response.

The CDR3 regions of human TCRbeta chains were analyzed by immunosequencing. The authors' analysis ran thus. Repertoire TCRs were matched against a reference library of SARS-CoV-2-specific TCRs generated with the MIRA antigen-specificity platform. Breadth was defined as the fraction of unique TCRs that were SARS-CoV-2-associated. Depth was defined as the fraction of total T cells that were SARS-CoV-2-associated. Using the MIRA data, each spike-specific TCR was mapped to the spike region that the TCR reacts to and placed in a CD4 or CD8 class. Log10-transformed breadth and depth values were compared by one-way ANOVA with Sidak's multiple comparisons tests. In its TCRdb copy, this immuneACCESS table keeps in-frame sequences only and misses some clones. Where compared with another copy, unresolved V genes explain less than half of these, and the others have no known cause. The DNA gave D and trimming, while V, J and clone size come from that table. The sample has approximately 150,000 clones on record, approximately 91% of them singletons. Roughly 1.2% of the sample goes to the ten largest clones.

At the junction V is shortened by 5 bases and J by 0 bases; bases outside the gene matches: 4. The CDR3 sequence holds 15 residues, the cysteine and phenylalanine included. The kept DNA is CDR3 alone, 45 bases in frame from the first base. According to the germline V gene (reference sequence), CDR1 reads WNHNN and CDR2 reads SYGVQD. The sample's time point label, decoded: about 28 days (+/-7) after the second vaccine dose. AZD1222 recipients with second doses at about 4 weeks or about 12 weeks were pooled, because spike-specific TCR depth and breadth did not differ between schedules. Vaccinee samples came from UK trials COV001 and COV002, including a single-blind randomized controlled phase 2/3 trial of AZD1222 (ChAdOx1 nCoV-19) in healthy adults. For TCRbeta chain sequencing, PBMC samples were collected from trial participants at day 0 and at day 28 after the second dose.

The specimen comprised peripheral blood, sampled 28 days after the second AZD1222 dose. This clonotype was sampled from an adult who received the AZD1222 COVID-19 vaccine. In this chain, TRBV10-1 is recombined with TRBJ2-3, with 8 bases matching TRBD2. The sequence in DNA is TGCGCCAGCAGTCTCCGGGAGGGAAGCACAGATACGCAGTATTTT. Its protein reads: CASSLREGSTDTQYF.